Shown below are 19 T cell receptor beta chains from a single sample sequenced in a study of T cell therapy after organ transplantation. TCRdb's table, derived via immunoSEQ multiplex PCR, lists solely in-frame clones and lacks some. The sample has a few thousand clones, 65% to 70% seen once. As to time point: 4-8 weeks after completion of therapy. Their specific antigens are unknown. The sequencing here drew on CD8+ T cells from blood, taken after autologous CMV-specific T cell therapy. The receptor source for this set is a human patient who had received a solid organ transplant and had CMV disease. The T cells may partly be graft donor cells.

The CDR3 spells CASSLEQGAFNEQFF. The CDR3 DNA is TGTGCCAGCAGCTTAGAACAGGGGGCTTTCAATGAGCAGTTCTTC. J is TRBJ2-1 and V is TRBV7-9; 9 bases fit TRBD1. Trimming cost V 1 base and J 6 bases; bases outside gene matches: 4. This CDR3 spans 15 amino acids. CDR1 and CDR2 from the germline V gene are SEHNR and FQNEAQ (reference sequence). The whole variable domain, remainder taken from reference TRBV7-9 and TRBJ2-1, is DTGVSQNPRHKITKRGQNVTFRCDPISEHNRLYWYRQTLGQGPEFLTYFQNEAQLEKSRLLSDRFSAERPKGSFSTLEIQRTEQGDSAMYLCASSLEQGAFNEQFFGPGTRLTVL.

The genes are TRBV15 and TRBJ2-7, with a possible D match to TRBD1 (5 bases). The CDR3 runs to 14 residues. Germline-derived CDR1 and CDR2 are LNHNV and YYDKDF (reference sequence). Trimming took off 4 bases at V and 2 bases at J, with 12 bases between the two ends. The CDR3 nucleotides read TGTGCCACCAGCACGTTGACAGCGACCTACGAGCAGTACTTC. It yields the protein CATSTLTATYEQYF.

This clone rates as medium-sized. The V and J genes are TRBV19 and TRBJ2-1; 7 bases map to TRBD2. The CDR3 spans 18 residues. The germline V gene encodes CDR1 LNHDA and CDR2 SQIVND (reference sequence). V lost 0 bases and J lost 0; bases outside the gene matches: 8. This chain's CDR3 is CASSIDPTAGNSYNEQFF. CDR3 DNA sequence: TGTGCCAGTAGTATAGATCCGACAGCGGGAAACTCCTACAATGAGCAGTTCTTC.

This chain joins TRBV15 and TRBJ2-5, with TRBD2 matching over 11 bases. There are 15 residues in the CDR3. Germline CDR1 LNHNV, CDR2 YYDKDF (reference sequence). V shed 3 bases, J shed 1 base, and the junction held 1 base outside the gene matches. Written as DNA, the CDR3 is TGTGCCACCAGCAGTACTAGCGGGGGCCAAGAGACCCAGTACTTC. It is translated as CATSSTSGGQETQYF.

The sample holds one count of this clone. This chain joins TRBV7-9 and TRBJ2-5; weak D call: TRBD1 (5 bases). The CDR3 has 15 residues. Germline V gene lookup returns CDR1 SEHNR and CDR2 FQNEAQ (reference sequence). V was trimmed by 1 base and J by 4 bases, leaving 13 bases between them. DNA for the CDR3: TGTGCCAGCAGCTTAGGCTGGCGACAGACAGAGACCCAGTACTTC. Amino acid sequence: CASSLGWRQTETQYF.

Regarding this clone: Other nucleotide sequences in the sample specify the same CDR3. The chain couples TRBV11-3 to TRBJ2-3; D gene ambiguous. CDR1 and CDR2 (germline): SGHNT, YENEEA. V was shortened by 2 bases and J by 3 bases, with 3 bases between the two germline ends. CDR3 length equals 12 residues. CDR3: CASSLRTDTQYF. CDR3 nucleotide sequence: TGTGCCAGCAGCTTAAGGACAGATACGCAGTATTTT.

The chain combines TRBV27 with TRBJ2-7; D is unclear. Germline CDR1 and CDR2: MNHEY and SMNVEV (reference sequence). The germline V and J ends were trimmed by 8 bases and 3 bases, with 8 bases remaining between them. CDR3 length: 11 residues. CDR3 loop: CASGPGYEQYF. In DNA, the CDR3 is TGTGCCAGCGGACCAGGCTACGAGCAGTACTTC.

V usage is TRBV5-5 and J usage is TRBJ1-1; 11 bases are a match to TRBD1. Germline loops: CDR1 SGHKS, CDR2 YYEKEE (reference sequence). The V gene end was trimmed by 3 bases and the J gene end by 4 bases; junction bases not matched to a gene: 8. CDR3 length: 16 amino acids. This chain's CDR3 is CASSSRDRGFPTEAFF. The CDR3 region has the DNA TGTGCCAGCAGCTCCCGGGACAGGGGGTTCCCCACTGAAGCTTTCTTT.

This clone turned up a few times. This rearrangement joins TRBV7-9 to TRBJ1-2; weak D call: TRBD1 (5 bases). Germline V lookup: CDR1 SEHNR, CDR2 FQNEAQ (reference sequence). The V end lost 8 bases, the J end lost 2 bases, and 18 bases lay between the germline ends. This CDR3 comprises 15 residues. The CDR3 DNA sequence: TGTGCCAGCGGCCGGGAAGCAGGGATAAACTATGGCTACACCTTC. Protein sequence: CASGREAGINYGYTF.

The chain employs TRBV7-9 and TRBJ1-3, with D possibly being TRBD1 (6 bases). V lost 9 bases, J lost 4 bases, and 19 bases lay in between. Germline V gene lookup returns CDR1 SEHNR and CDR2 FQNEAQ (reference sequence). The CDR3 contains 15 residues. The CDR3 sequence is CASTGTPRPGNTIYF. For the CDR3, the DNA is TGTGCCAGTACCGGGACACCCAGGCCCGGAAACACCATATATTTT.

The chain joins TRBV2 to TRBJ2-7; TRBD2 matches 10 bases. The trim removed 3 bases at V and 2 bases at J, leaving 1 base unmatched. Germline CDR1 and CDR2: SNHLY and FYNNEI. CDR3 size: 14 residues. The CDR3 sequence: CASSDLAGAYEQYF. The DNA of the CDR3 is TGTGCCAGCAGTGACCTAGCGGGGGCCTACGAGCAGTACTTC. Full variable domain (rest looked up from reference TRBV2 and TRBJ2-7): EPEVTQTPSHQVTQMGQEVILRCVPISNHLYFYWYRQILGQKVEFLVSFYNNEISEKSEIFDDQFSVERPDGSNFTLKIRSTKLEDSAMYFCASSDLAGAYEQYFGPGTRLTVT.

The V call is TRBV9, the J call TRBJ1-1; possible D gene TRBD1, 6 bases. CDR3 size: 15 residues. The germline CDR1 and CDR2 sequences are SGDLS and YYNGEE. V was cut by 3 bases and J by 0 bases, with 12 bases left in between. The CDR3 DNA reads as TGTGCCAGCAGCGAGGGGGAGTTCATGAACACTGAAGCTTTCTTT. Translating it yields CASSEGEFMNTEAFF.

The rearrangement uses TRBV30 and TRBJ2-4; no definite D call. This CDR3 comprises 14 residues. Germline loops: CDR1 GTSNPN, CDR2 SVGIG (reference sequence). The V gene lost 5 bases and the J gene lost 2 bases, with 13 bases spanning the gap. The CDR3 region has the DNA TGTGCCTGGGGCCTTCTAGGGACCAAAAACATTCAGTACTTC. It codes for CAWGLLGTKNIQYF.

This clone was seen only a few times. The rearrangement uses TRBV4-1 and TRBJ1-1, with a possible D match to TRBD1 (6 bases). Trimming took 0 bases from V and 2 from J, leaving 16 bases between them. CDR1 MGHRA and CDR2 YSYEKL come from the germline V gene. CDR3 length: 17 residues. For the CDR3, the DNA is TGCGCCAGCAGCCAAGATGGGGCCGGGACATTAAACACTGAAGCTTTCTTT. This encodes CASSQDGAGTLNTEAFF.

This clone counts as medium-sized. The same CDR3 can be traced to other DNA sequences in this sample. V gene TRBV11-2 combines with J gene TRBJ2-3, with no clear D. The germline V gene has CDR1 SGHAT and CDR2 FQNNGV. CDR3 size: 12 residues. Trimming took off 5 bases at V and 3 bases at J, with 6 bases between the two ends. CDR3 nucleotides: TGTGCCAGCAGCCTCCGAACAGATACGCAGTATTTT. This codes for CASSLRTDTQYF.

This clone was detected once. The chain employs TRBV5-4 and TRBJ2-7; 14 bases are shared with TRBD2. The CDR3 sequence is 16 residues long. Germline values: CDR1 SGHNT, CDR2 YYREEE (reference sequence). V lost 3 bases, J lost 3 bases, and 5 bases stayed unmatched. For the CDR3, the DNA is TGTGCCAGCAGCTCCGGGACTAGCGGGAGAAACTACGAGCAGTACTTC. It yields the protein CASSSGTSGRNYEQYF.

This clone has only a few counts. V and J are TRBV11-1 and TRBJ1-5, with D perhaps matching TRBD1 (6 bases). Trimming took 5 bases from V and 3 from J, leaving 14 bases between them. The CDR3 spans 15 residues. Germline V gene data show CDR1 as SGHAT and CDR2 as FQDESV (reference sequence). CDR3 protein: CASSHDTGPNQPQHF. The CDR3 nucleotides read TGTGCCAGCAGCCATGATACAGGGCCCAATCAGCCCCAGCATTTT.

CDR3 loop: CASNTQGANQPQHF. The DNA for the CDR3 is TGTGCCAGCAATACACAGGGGGCCAATCAGCCCCAGCATTTT. The genes are TRBV28 and TRBJ1-5; 9 nucleotides line up with TRBD1. V was clipped by 7 bases and J by 3 bases; unmatched bases: 4. This CDR3 region has 14 residues. The germline V gene has CDR1 MDHEN and CDR2 SYDVKM.

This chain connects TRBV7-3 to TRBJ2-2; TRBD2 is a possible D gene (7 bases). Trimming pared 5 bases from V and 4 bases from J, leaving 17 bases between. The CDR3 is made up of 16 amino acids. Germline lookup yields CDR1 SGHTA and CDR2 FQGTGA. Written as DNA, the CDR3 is TGTGCCAGCAGCCCTACGGTGGGGGGGGCCACCGGGGAGCTGTTTTTT. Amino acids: CASSPTVGGATGELFF. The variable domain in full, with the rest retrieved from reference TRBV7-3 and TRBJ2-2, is GAGVSQTPSNKVTEKGKYVELRCDPISGHTALYWYRQSLGQGPEFLIYFQGTGAADDSGLPNDRFFAVRPEGSVSTLKIQRTERGDSAVYLCASSPTVGGATGELFFGEGSRLTVL.